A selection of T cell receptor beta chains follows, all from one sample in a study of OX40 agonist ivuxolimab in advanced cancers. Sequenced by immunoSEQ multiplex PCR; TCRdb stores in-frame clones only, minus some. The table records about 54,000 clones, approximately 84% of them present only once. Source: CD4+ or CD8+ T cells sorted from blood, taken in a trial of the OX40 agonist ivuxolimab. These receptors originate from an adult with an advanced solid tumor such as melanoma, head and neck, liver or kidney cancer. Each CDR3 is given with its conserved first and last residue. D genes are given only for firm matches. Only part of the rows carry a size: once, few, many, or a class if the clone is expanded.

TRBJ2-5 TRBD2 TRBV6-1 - CASSEAGLAGGPGTQYF TGTGCCAGCAGTGAAGCGGGACTAGCGGGAGGGCCCGGGACCCAGTACTTC
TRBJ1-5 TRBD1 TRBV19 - CASSLITGGGQPQHF TGTGCCAGTAGTTTAATAACAGGGGGCGGTCAGCCCCAGCATTTT
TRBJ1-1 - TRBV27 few CASGPVGNTEAFF TGTGCCAGCGGACCAGTGGGAAACACTGAAGCTTTCTTT
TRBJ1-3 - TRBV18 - CASSPRDLTGNTIYF TGTGCCAGCTCACCCCGGGACCTGACTGGAAACACCATATATTTT
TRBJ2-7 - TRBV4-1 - CASSPGGVTYEQYF TGTGCCAGCAGCCCGGGCGGGGTGACCTACGAGCAGTACTTC
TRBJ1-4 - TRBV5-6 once CASSSLGGPGEKLFF TGTGCCAGCAGCTCCCTAGGAGGCCCCGGGGAAAAACTGTTTTTT
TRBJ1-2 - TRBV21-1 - CASSSGNLGYTF TGTGCCAGCAGCTCTGGGAACCTTGGCTACACCTTC
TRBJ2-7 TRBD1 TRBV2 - CASRPDREIEQYF TGTGCCAGCAGACCCGACAGGGAAATCGAGCAGTACTTC
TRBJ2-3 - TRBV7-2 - CASSPSGHWADTQYF TGTGCCAGCAGCCCTAGTGGACATTGGGCAGATACGCAGTATTTT
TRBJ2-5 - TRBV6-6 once CASSYRDRFKETQYF TGTGCCAGCAGTTACCGAGACAGGTTCAAAGAGACCCAGTACTTC
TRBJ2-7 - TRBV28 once CASSAALGRATISAYEQYF TGTGCCAGCAGTGCCGCCCTAGGCAGGGCCACGATTAGCGCCTACGAGCAGTACTTC
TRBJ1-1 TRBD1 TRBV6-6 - CASSYSGQGTEAFF TGTGCCAGCAGTTACTCCGGACAGGGGACTGAAGCTTTCTTT
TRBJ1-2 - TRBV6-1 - CASSLPGPAGDTF TGTGCCAGCAGTCTTCCGGGGCCCGCGGGGGACACCTTC
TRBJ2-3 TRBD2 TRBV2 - CASKDGTSGNTDTQYF TGTGCCAGCAAGGACGGGACTAGCGGAAACACAGATACGCAGTATTTT
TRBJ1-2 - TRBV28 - CASQLGLYGYTF TGTGCCAGCCAACTAGGACTCTATGGCTACACCTTC
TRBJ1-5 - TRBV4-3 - CASSQDTGFGQPQHF TGCGCCAGCAGCCAAGATACAGGGTTTGGTCAGCCCCAGCATTTT
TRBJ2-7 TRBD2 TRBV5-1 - CASSLGRLAGGYEQYF TGCGCCAGCAGTTTGGGGAGGCTAGCGGGAGGATACGAGCAGTACTTC
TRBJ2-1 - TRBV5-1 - CASSPDIYNEQFF TGCGCCAGCAGCCCCGACATCTACAATGAGCAGTTCTTC
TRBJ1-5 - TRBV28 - CASSSNRVFSNQPQHF TGTGCCAGCAGTTCAAATAGGGTGTTTAGCAATCAGCCCCAGCATTTT
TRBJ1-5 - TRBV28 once CASREGGQPQHF TGTGCCAGCAGGGAGGGCGGACAGCCCCAGCATTTT
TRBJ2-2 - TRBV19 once CASTPPGERTGELFF TGTGCCAGTACCCCCCCAGGGGAGAGGACCGGGGAGCTGTTTTTT
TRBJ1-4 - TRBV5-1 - CASSFGATNEKLFF TGCGCCAGCAGCTTCGGGGCAACTAATGAAAAACTGTTTTTT
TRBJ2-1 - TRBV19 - CASSILREGPAYNEQFF TGTGCCAGTAGTATCCTCCGAGAGGGCCCAGCCTACAATGAGCAGTTCTTC
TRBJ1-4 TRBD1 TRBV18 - CASSRDSNEKLFF TGTGCCAGCTCACGGGACAGTAATGAAAAACTGTTTTTT
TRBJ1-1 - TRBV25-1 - CASSEAKNTEAFF TGTGCCAGCAGTGAAGCCAAGAACACTGAAGCTTTCTTT
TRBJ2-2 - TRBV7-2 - CASSLVPGTGELFF TGTGCCAGCAGCTTAGTTCCGGGCACCGGGGAGCTGTTTTTT
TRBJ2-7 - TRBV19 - CASSRDPNYEQYF TGTGCCAGTAGTAGGGATCCCAACTACGAGCAGTACTTC
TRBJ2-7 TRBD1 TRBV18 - CASSSGTGLSYEQYF TGTGCCAGCTCGTCCGGGACAGGTCTTTCCTACGAGCAGTACTTC